This is a list of T cell receptor beta chains from one sample in a study of blood T cell repertoires in COVID-19. Data came from immunoSEQ multiplex PCR; TCRdb stores just in-frame clones and leaves some out. The data hold 60,000 to 90,000 clones, with about nine tenths observed a single time. The sequencing sample was made of peripheral blood. The source of these receptors is a woman aged 80 or over with acute or convalescent COVID-19. Each CDR3 is given without its conserved first and last residue.

v_gene,j_gene,CDR3aa
TRBV19,TRBJ2-3,ASSIGASDTQY
TRBV29-1,TRBJ1-2,SVGPGGSYT
TRBV7-2,TRBJ2-7,ASSSRTGTGPFYEQY
TRBV10-3,TRBJ2-7,ATLGQGPYEQY
TRBV5-1,TRBJ1-3,ASSLAGSGNTIY
TRBV6-2/TRBV6-3,TRBJ2-7,ASSPQTSSYEQY
TRBV27,TRBJ1-5,ASSYSGNQPQH
TRBV12-3/TRBV12-4,TRBJ1-1,ASSFSVNTEAF
TRBV5-8,TRBJ2-5,ASSLATKVEGETQY
TRBV5-1,TRBJ2-5,ASSLAGIQETQY
TRBV7-6,TRBJ2-5,ASSLQSGGLETQY
TRBV12-3/TRBV12-4,TRBJ1-2,ASSPGVARGYT
TRBV7-6,TRBJ2-2,ASSRTSGRGTGELF
TRBV5-1,TRBJ2-7,ASSLGGQGGYEQY